Shown below are 8 T cell receptor beta chains from a single sample sequenced in a study of T-cell reconstitution after alpha-beta-depleted transplantation in children. Using unique molecular identifiers, the investigators prepared the TCRbeta library. One entry per CDR3 protein results from TCRdb running MiXCR on the PCR reads. The top ten clones hold approximately 14% of a sample with 450,000 to 550,000 distinct CDR3 sequences, over 10% of them seen once. The starting material was PBMCs, mostly from graft donor cells, obtained 180 days after TCRalphabeta/CD19-depleted stem cell transplant. These receptors all stem from a female patient aged 2 to 10 who had a stem cell transplant for aplastic anemia, so the T cells may come from the graft donor.

This clonotype was observed a handful of times. V is TRBV7-2 and J is TRBJ2-3, with 9 bases identical to TRBD2. The CDR3 runs 14 residues. CDR1 and CDR2 (germline): SGHTA, FQGNSA. Germline trimming cut 5 bases from V and 6 bases from J; bases unmatched to any gene: 6. DNA for the CDR3: TGTGCCAGCAGCGCCGCTAGCGGGGCCGATACGCAGTATTTT. It codes for CASSAASGADTQYF.

Only a few counts were recorded for this clonotype. V and J are TRBV5-1 and TRBJ2-7, with TRBD1 matching over 9 bases. Per the germline V gene, CDR1 is SGHRS and CDR2 is YFSETQ. This CDR3 has 16 residues. The V and J ends lost 0 bases and 6 bases, in that order; junction bases with no gene match: 10. The CDR3, as DNA: TGCGCCAGCAGCTTGGCCTGGGACAGGGAGCATCGCGAGCAGTACTTC. This sequence encodes CASSLAWDREHREQYF. Full variable domain (outside the CDR3, taken from reference TRBV5-1 and TRBJ2-7): KAGVTQTPRYLIKTRGQQVTLSCSPISGHRSVSWYQQTPGQGLQFLFEYFSETQRNKGNFPGRFSGRQFSNSRSEMNVSTLELGDSALYLCASSLAWDREHREQYFGPGTRLTVT.

This clonotype was detected many times. The chain couples TRBV7-9 to TRBJ1-2, with a tentative D call TRBD1 (5 bases). V gave up 4 bases and J gave up 6 bases, with 12 bases separating them. Germline V gene sequence: CDR1 SEHNR, CDR2 FQNEAQ (reference sequence). The CDR3 runs to 13 residues. The CDR3 nucleotides read TGTGCCAGCAGCTCTCGGGACGGAGATGGCTACACCTTC. Translation: CASSSRDGDGYTF.

This clonotype has more than one count but fewer than ten. The gene calls are TRBV15 and TRBJ2-7; 8 bases match TRBD2. The CDR3 has 15 amino acids. Trimming removed 0 bases from V and 5 bases from J; junction bases left unmatched: 6. Germline CDR1 LNHNV, CDR2 YYDKDF (reference sequence). The CDR3 loop is CATSRDPGGIDEQYF. The CDR3 region has the DNA TGTGCCACCAGCAGAGATCCGGGGGGGATCGACGAGCAGTACTTC. The entire variable domain, with the rest obtained from reference TRBV15 and TRBJ2-7, is as follows: DAMVIQNPRYQVTQFGKPVTLSCSQTLNHNVMYWYQQKSSQAPKLLFHYYDKDFNNEADTPDNFQSRRPNTSFCFLDIRSPGLGDTAMYLCATSRDPGGIDEQYFGPGTRLTVT.

The gene calls are TRBV4-1 and TRBJ1-5; a weak D match, TRBD1 (5 bases). Trimming removed 0 bases at V and 4 bases at J, with 7 bases between. The CDR3 length is 14 residues. Germline CDR1 and CDR2: MGHRA and YSYEKL. The CDR3 nucleotides are TGCGCCAGCAGCCAAGAGTGGGGGAATCAGCCCCAGCATTTT. Protein product: CASSQEWGNQPQHF.

This clonotype was seen at least ten times. The chain combines TRBV12-3 or TRBV12-4 with TRBJ1-1, with D hard to call. V was trimmed by 4 bases and J by 1 base, leaving 16 bases between them. The CDR3 spans 16 residues. The CDR3 sequence: CASSSAPWTWNTEAFF. Here the CDR3 DNA reads TGTGCCAGCAGTTCTGCGCCCTGGACCTGGAACACTGAAGCTTTCTTT.

Ten or more counts support this clonotype. The genes are TRBV7-2 and TRBJ2-3; no clear D gene. CDR1 is SGHTA, CDR2 FQGNSA, per germline. The CDR3 sequence is 16 residues long. V gave up 3 bases and J gave up 5 bases, with 18 bases separating them. CDR3 nucleotide sequence: TGTGCCAGCAGCTTCACCCCGGGCCCTAGGCAAGATACGCAGTATTTT. It encodes CASSFTPGPRQDTQYF.

The V call is TRBV20-1, the J call TRBJ2-5, with 11 positions matching TRBD1. The germline gives CDR1 DFQATT, CDR2 SNEGSKA (reference sequence). V dropped 3 bases and J dropped 1; count of bases not matched to a gene: 7. The CDR3 spans 16 residues. CDR3 nucleotide sequence: TGCAGTGCTAGTCCCCCGGACAGGGGGCCCCAAGAGACCCAGTACTTC. Protein: CSASPPDRGPQETQYF.